These 21 T cell receptor beta chains came from one sample sequenced in a study of shared clonotypes between healthy human individuals. The data were produced by immunoSEQ multiplex PCR, yet TCRdb's version contains in-frame clones alone and is incomplete. The sample yields some 1,100,000 clones, 75% to 85% seen once. The sample comprised memory CD4+ T cells from PBMCs. Subset given: CD45RA-negative fraction. All receptors derive from a man aged 18 to 30 in good health. Some clones in this sample may be carry-over from other donors' samples.

The chain combines TRBV11-2 with TRBJ1-5; a possible D gene is TRBD1 (5 bases). V lost 1 base and J 4 bases, leaving 8 bases between the germline ends. CDR1 is SGHAT and CDR2 is FQNNGV in the germline V gene. The CDR3 is 14 residues long. CDR3 sequence: CASSLVAGNQPQHF. The CDR3 nucleotides read TGTGCCAGCAGCTTAGTCGCAGGGAATCAGCCCCAGCATTTT.

V is TRBV7-9 and J is TRBJ2-7; the D gene is possibly TRBD1 (5 bases). Germline CDR1 and CDR2: SEHNR and FQNEAQ (reference sequence). The CDR3 spans 14 residues. V was trimmed by 5 bases and J by 2 bases, leaving 13 bases between them. Written as DNA, the CDR3 is TGTGCCAGCAGCCAGCCTACAGGAGCCTACGAGCAGTACTTC. It is translated as CASSQPTGAYEQYF.

The chain joins TRBV2 to TRBJ2-7; 11 bases fit TRBD1. Germline CDR1 is SNHLY and CDR2 is FYNNEI. Trimming took 8 bases from V and 3 from J; bases not matched to a gene: 9. This CDR3 is built from 15 residues. The CDR3 region has the DNA TGTGCCAGCTCGTCCCCGGGACAGGGGGACTACGAGCAGTACTTC. Protein: CASSSPGQGDYEQYF.

A few counts support this clone. Other DNA sequences in this sample translate to the same CDR3. Here the CDR3 DNA reads TGTGCCAGCAGCTTAGCGGGGGGTAGCAATCAGCCCCAGCATTTT. The encoded protein is CASSLAGGSNQPQHF. The chain couples TRBV7-9 to TRBJ1-5, with a possible D match to TRBD1 (5 bases). Trimming stripped 0 bases from V and 0 bases from J, with 6 bases between. Germline lookup yields CDR1 SEHNR and CDR2 FQNEAQ (reference sequence). The CDR3 contains 15 residues.

A few counts support this clone. The chain combines TRBV4-1 with TRBJ2-1; 10 bases fit TRBD2. Germline V gene data show CDR1 as MGHRA and CDR2 as YSYEKL. This CDR3 region has 17 residues. Losses at the gene ends were 1 base for V and 10 bases for J; bases not matched to a gene: 13. The CDR3 region is CASSQGLALAGVEEQFF. For the CDR3, the DNA is TGCGCCAGCAGCCAAGGTTTAGCGCTAGCGGGAGTGGAAGAGCAGTTCTTC.

The V and J genes are TRBV4-2 and TRBJ2-7; D gene ambiguous. Trimming cost V 0 bases and J 3 bases, with 6 bases left between them. Germline V lookup: CDR1 LGHNA, CDR2 YNFKEQ. The CDR3 runs 13 residues. The CDR3 nucleotides read TGTGCCAGCAGCCAAGAACCCCTCTACGAGCAGTACTTC. Protein: CASSQEPLYEQYF.

V is TRBV30 and J is TRBJ1-2; 9 nucleotides line up with TRBD1. CDR1 is GTSNPN, CDR2 SVGIG, per germline (reference sequence). The CDR3 is 15 amino acids. V was clipped by 8 bases and J by 5 bases; unmatched bases: 15. DNA of the CDR3: TGTGCCCGCACTTCCCCACAGGGGGCGGGGTATGGCTACACCTTC. Its protein is CARTSPQGAGYGYTF.

This clone was counted ten times or more. The chain uses TRBV28 and TRBJ1-3; TRBD1 matches at 8 bases. V was pared by 3 bases and J by 0 bases, with 10 bases of the junction left unmatched. Germline CDR1 and CDR2: MDHEN and SYDVKM. The CDR3 contains 18 residues. Here the CDR3 reads CASSLSDRALHSGNTIYF. Written as DNA, the CDR3 is TGTGCCAGCAGTTTGTCGGACAGGGCATTACACTCTGGAAACACCATATATTTT.

The chain couples TRBV15 to TRBJ2-1; 9 bases fit TRBD2. The CDR3 contains 16 residues. Germline trimming cut 1 base from V and 8 bases from J; bases unmatched to any gene: 9. Germline V CDR1 and CDR2: LNHNV, YYDKDF (reference sequence). CDR3 in amino acids: CATSRGGGRARYEQFF. CDR3 sequence (DNA): TGTGCCACCAGCAGAGGGGGCGGGAGGGCCCGGTATGAGCAGTTCTTC.

V and J are TRBV10-3 and TRBJ2-7; the match to TRBD2 covers 8 bases. J was trimmed by 9 bases and V by 6 bases; bases with no gene match: 16. The V gene's germline CDR1 is ENHRY and CDR2 SYGVKD. The CDR3 has 15 residues. The CDR3 sequence: CAIREGLAPRGVQYF. The CDR3, as DNA: TGTGCCATCAGAGAAGGACTAGCACCTAGGGGGGTGCAGTACTTC.

The chain employs TRBV7-9 and TRBJ2-5; 7 bases line up with TRBD1. CDR3 length equals 14 residues. Per germline, CDR1 SEHNR and CDR2 FQNEAQ (reference sequence). V was pared by 3 bases and J by 8 bases, with 9 bases of the junction left unmatched. DNA of the CDR3: TGTGCCAGCAGCTTGGGGGACAGCCGAAGCACCCAGTACTTC. It specifies CASSLGDSRSTQYF. Filled out from reference TRBV7-9 and TRBJ2-5, the complete variable domain reads DTGVSQNPRHKITKRGQNVTFRCDPISEHNRLYWYRQTLGQGPEFLTYFQNEAQLEKSRLLSDRFSAERPKGSFSTLEIQRTEQGDSAMYLCASSLGDSRSTQYFGPGTRLLVL.

The chain uses TRBV2 and TRBJ2-1, with D tentatively TRBD2 (6 bases). Germline loops: CDR1 SNHLY, CDR2 FYNNEI. The V end lost 5 bases, the J end lost 5 bases, and 16 bases lay between the germline ends. The CDR3 has 15 amino acids. The CDR3 DNA is TGTGCCAGCAGTTTGGAGGGAAATTCCGACAATGAGCAGTTCTTC. Translated: CASSLEGNSDNEQFF.

DNA of the CDR3: TGTGCCAGTAGTGTGCCGGGACAGGGGGTCTACGAGCAGTACTTC. Translation gives CASSVPGQGVYEQYF. V usage is TRBV19 and J usage is TRBJ2-7, with 11 bases identical to TRBD1. This CDR3 comprises 15 residues. The trim removed 5 bases at V and 3 bases at J, leaving 6 bases unmatched. CDR1 and CDR2 from the germline V gene are LNHDA and SQIVND (reference sequence).

The rearrangement links TRBV25-1 to TRBJ2-5, with D perhaps TRBD2 (5 bases). The germline V and J ends were trimmed by 5 bases and 3 bases, with 13 bases remaining between them. The CDR3 sequence is 14 residues long. Germline CDR1 and CDR2: MGHDK and SYGVNS. The CDR3 DNA is TGTGCCAGCAGTCTAATGCAAGCGGAAGAGACCCAGTACTTC. It encodes CASSLMQAEETQYF.

With respect to this clone: Since a much larger clone is just one base distant, this may be a read error. Because the CDR3's place on the DNA is in doubt, the DNA is left out and the CDR3 is given as listed by TCRdb. The sample holds other DNA sequences that translate to the same CDR3. V is TRBV29-1 and J is TRBJ1-1. CDR1 and CDR2 from the germline V gene are SQVTM and ANQGSEA. The CDR3 extends over 14 residues, inclusive of both ends. The CDR3 sequence is CSVASGASNTEAFF.

The CDR3 bases are TGTGCCAGCAGCCCCAGGACAGGGGGTACCTACGAGCAGTACTTC. Amino acids: CASSPRTGGTYEQYF. The chain couples TRBV6-1 to TRBJ2-7; 10 bases agree with TRBD1. CDR3 size: 15 residues. With V trimmed by 6 bases and J by 2 bases, 7 bases remained unmatched. Germline V gene sequence: CDR1 MNHNS, CDR2 SASEGT.

The rearrangement joins TRBV7-3 to TRBJ2-7; 7 positions agree with TRBD1. V lost 4 bases, J lost 7 bases, and 10 bases stayed unmatched. The CDR3 extends over 14 amino acids. Germline lookup yields CDR1 SGHTA and CDR2 FQGTGA. As DNA, the CDR3 is TGTGCCAGCAGCTCGACAGGGCTCCCCGGGGAGCAGTACTTC. Its translation: CASSSTGLPGEQYF.

This clone has a single count. The chain carries TRBV11-3 and TRBJ1-5, with 9 bases aligning to TRBD1. Germline trimming cut 4 bases from V and 2 bases from J; bases unmatched to any gene: 9. The CDR3 length is 17 residues. Germline V gene lookup returns CDR1 SGHNT and CDR2 YENEEA. The CDR3: CASSSHRGRVGNQPQHF. The CDR3 coding sequence is TGTGCCAGCAGCTCCCACAGGGGGCGAGTTGGCAATCAGCCCCAGCATTTT.

The chain couples TRBV6-5 to TRBJ2-3; tentatively, D is TRBD2 (5 bases). Germline V lookup: CDR1 MNHEY, CDR2 SVGAGI. V lost 0 bases and J lost 4, with 14 bases in between. The CDR3 has 16 amino acids. CDR3 amino acids: CASSYSPGHGADTQYF. CDR3 DNA: TGTGCCAGCAGTTACTCCCCGGGCCACGGGGCAGATACGCAGTATTTT.

The J gene is TRBJ2-2, the V gene TRBV5-6; tentatively, D is TRBD2 (7 bases). The CDR3 is made up of 19 amino acids. The germline CDR1 and CDR2 sequences are SGHDT and YYEEEE. Trimming took off 4 bases at V and 5 bases at J, with 27 bases between the two ends. The CDR3 here is CASSQALLGGATPTGELFF. The CDR3 DNA reads as TGTGCCAGCAGCCAGGCCCTCTTGGGGGGGGCCACTCCTACCGGGGAGCTGTTTTTT. The variable domain in full, completed from reference TRBV5-6 and TRBJ2-2, reads DAGVTQSPTHLIKTRGQQVTLRCSPKSGHDTVSWYQQALGQGPQFIFQYYEEEERQRGNFPDRFSGHQFPNYSSELNVNALLLGDSALYLCASSQALLGGATPTGELFFGEGSRLTVL.

Many counts were recorded for this clone. The chain carries TRBV21-1 and TRBJ1-5; the table calls TRBD1, which could not be checked here. TRBV21-1 is shown as a pseudogene. The CDR3 runs 18 residues. The CDR3 is CASSRRPEGQGWNQPQHF. CDR3 sequence (DNA): TGTGCCAGCAGCAGACGACCTGAGGGACAGGGCTGGAATCAGCCCCAGCATTTT.